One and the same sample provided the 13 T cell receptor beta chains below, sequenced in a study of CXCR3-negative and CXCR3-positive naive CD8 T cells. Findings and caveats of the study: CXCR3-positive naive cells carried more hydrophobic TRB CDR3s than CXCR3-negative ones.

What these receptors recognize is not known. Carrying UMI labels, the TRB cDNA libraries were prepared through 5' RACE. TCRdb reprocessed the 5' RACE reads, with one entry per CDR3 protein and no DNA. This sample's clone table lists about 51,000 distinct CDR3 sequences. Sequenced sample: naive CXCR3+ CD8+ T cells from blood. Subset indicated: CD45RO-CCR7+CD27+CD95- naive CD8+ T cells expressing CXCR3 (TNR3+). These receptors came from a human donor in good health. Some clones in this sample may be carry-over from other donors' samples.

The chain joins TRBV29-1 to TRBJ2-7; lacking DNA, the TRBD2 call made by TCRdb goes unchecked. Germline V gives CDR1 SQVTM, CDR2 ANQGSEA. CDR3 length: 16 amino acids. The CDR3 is CSVMGLAGNSSYEQYF.

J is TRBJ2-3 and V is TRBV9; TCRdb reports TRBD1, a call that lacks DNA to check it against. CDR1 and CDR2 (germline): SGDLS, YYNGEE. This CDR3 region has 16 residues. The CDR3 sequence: CASSASGTGASDTQYF.

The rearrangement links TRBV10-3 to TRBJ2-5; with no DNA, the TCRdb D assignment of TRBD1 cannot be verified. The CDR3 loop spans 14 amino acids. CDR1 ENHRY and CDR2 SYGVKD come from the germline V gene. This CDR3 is CAISVTGQQETQYF.

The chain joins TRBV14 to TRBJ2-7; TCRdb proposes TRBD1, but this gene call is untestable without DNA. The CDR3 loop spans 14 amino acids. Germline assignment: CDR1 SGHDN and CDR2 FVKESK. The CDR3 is CASSYMGQAAEQYF.

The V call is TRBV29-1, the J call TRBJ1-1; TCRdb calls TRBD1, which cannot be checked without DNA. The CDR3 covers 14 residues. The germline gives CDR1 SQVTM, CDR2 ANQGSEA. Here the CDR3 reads CSVEGGPVNTEAFF.

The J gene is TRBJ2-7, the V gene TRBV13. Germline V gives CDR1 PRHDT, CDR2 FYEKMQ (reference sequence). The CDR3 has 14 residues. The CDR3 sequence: CASSSKDGSYEQYF. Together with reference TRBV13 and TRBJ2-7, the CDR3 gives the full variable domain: AAGVIQSPRHLIKEKRETATLKCYPIPRHDTVYWYQQGPGQDPQFLISFYEKMQSDKGSIPDRFSAQQFSDYHSELNMSSLELGDSALYFCASSSKDGSYEQYFGPGTRLTVT.

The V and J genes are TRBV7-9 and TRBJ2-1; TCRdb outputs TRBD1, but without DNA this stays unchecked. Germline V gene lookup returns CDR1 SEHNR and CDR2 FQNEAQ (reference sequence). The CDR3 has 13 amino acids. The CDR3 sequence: CASSPQDNNEQFF.

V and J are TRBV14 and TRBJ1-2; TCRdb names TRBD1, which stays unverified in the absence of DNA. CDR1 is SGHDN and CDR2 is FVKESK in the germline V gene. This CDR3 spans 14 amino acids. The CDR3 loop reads CASSQQGALHGYTF.

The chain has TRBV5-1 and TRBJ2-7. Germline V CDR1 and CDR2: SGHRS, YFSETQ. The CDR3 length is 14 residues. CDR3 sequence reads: CASSLLGGSYEQYF.

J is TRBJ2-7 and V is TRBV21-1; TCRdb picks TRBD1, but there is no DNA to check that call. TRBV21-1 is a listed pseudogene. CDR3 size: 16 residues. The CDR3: CASSKGGGAFFYEQYF.

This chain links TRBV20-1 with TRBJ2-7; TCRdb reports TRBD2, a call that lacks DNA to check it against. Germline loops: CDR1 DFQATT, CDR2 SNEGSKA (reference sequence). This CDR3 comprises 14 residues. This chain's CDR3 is CSARGGLASYEQYF.

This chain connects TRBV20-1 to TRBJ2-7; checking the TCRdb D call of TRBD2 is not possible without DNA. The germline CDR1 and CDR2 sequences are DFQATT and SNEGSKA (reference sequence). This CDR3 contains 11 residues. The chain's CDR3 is CSARVGLEQYF.

CDR3 amino acids: CASSLIGTGWKSPLHF. V usage is TRBV7-9 and J usage is TRBJ1-6; as DNA is missing, the TRBD1 call by TCRdb cannot be tested. The germline V gene has CDR1 SEHNR and CDR2 FQNEAQ (reference sequence). The CDR3 totals 16 residues.